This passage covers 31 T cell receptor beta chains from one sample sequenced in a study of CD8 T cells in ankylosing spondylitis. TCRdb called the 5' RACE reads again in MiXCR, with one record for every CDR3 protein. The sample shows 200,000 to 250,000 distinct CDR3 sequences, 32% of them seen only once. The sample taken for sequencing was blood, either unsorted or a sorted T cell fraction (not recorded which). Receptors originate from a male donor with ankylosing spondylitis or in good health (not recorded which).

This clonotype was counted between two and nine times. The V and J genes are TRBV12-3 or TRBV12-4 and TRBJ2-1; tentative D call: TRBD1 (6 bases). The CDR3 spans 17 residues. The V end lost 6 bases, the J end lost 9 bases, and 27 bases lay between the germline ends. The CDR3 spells CASRLGTIGEGGIEQFF. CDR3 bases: TGTGCCAGCAGATTGGGGACAATAGGGGAAGGCGGTATTGAGCAGTTCTTC.

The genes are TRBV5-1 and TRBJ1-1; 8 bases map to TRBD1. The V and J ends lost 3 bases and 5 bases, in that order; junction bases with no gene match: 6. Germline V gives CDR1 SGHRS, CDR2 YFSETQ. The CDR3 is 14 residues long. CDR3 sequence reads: CASSWTGYDTEAFF. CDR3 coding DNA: TGCGCCAGCAGCTGGACAGGGTATGATACTGAAGCTTTCTTT.

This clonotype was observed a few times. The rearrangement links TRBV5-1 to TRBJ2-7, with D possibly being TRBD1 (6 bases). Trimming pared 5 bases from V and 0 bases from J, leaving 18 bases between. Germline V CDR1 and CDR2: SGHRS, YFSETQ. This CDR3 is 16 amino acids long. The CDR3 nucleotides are TGCGCCAGCAGTTTAACAGGGTCCGAGAGCTCCTACGAGCAGTACTTC. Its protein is CASSLTGSESSYEQYF.

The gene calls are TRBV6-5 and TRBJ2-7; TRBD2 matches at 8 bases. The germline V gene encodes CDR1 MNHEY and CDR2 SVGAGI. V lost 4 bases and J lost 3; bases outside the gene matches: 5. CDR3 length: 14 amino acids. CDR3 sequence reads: CASSWETSVYEQYF. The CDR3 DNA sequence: TGTGCCAGCAGTTGGGAGACTAGCGTCTACGAGCAGTACTTC.

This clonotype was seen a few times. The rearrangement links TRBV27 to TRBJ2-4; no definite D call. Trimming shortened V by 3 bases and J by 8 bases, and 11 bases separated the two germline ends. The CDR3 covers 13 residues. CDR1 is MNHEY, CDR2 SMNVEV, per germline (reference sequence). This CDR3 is CASSLLHGDIQYF. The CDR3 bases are TGTGCCAGCAGTTTGTTACATGGGGACATTCAGTACTTC.

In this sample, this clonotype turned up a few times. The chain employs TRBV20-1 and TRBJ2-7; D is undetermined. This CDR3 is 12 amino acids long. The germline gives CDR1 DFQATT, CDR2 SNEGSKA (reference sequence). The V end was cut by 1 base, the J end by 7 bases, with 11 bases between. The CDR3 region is CSARASFVEQYF. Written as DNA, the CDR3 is TGCAGTGCTAGAGCCTCATTTGTAGAGCAGTACTTC.

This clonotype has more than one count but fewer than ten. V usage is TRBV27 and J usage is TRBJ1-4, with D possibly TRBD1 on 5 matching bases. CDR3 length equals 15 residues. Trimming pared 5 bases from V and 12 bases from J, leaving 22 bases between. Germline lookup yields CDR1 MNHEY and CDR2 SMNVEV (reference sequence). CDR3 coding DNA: TGTGCCAGCAGTCCAGGGAACGACGGAGGGAGGGAACTGTTTTTT. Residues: CASSPGNDGGRELFF.

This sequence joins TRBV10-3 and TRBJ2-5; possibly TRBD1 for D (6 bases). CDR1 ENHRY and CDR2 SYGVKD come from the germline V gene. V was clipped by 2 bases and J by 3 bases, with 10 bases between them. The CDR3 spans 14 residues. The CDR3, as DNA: TGTGCCATCAGTGAGACGGGACAAAAAGAGACCCAGTACTTC. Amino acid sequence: CAISETGQKETQYF.

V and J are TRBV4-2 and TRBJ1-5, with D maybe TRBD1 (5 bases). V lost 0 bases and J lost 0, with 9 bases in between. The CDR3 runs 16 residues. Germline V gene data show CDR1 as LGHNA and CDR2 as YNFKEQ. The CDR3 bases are TGTGCCAGCAGCCAAGAGGTGGGACTTAGCAATCAGCCCCAGCATTTT. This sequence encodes CASSQEVGLSNQPQHF.

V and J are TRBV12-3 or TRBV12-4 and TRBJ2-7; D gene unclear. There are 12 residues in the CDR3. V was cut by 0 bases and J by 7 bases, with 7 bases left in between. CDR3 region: CASSLAGREQYF. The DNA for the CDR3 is TGTGCCAGCAGTTTAGCAGGTCGGGAGCAGTACTTC.

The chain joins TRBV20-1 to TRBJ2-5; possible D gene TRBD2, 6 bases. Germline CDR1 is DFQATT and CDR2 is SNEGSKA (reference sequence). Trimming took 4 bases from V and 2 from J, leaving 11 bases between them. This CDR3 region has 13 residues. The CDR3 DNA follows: TGCAGTGCTACCGGGACTGCACAAGAGACCCAGTACTTC. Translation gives CSATGTAQETQYF.

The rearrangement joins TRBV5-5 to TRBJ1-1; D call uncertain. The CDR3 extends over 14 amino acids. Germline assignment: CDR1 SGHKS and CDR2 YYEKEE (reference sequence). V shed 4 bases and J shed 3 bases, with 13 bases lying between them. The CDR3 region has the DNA TGTGCCAGCAGCCCGGGTCGCGTGGACACTGAAGCTTTCTTT. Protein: CASSPGRVDTEAFF.

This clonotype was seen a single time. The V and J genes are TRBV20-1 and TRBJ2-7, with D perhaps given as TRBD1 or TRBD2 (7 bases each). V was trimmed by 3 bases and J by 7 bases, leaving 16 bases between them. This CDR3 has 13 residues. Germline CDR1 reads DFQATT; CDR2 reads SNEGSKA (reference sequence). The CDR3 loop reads CSARGAGGGEQYF. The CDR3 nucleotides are TGCAGTGCTAGGGGGGCAGGGGGGGGTGAGCAGTACTTC.

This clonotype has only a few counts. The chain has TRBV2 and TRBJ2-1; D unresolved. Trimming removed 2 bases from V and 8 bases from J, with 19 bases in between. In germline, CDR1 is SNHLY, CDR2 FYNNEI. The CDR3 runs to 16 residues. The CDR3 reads CASSEPLGLVRDEQFF. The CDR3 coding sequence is TGTGCCAGCAGTGAACCCCTGGGTCTTGTTCGGGATGAGCAGTTCTTC.

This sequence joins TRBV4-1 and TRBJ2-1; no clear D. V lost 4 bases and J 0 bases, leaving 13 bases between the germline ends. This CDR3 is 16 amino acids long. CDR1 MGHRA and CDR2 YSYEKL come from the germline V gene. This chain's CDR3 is CASSPLGRSSYNEQFF. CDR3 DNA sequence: TGCGCCAGCAGCCCCCTGGGAAGGAGCTCCTACAATGAGCAGTTCTTC.

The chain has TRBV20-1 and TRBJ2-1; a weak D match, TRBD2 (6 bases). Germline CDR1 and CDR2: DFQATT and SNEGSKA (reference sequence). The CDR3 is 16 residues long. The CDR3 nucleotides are TGCAGCGCTGAGCCCCCTGGGCGGGGCCGCTACAATGAGCAGTTCTTC. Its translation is CSAEPPGRGRYNEQFF.

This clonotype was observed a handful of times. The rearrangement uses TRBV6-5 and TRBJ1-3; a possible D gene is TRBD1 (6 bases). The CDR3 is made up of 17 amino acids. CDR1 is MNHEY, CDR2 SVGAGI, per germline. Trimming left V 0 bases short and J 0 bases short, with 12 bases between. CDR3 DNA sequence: TGTGCCAGCAGTTACTCAGCTCCGGACAGCTCTGGAAACACCATATATTTT. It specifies CASSYSAPDSSGNTIYF.

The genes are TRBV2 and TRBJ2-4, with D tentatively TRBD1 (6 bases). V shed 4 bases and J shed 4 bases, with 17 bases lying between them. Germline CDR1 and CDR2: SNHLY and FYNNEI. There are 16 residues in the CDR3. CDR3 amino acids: CASSGLGTQPKNIQYF. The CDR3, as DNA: TGTGCCAGCAGTGGCCTGGGGACACAACCAAAAAACATTCAGTACTTC.

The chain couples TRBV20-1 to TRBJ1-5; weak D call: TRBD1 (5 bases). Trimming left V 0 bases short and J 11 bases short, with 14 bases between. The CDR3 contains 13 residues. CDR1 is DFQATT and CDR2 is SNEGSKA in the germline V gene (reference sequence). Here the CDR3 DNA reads TGCAGTGCTAGAGACCCGACATCGGGGGCCCAGCATTTT. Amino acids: CSARDPTSGAQHF.

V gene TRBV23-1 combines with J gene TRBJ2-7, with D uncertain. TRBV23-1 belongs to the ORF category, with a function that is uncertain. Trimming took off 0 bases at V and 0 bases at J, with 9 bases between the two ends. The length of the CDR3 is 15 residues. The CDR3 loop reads CASSQSLRSSYEQYF. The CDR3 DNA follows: TGCGCCAGCAGTCAATCTCTGAGGAGCTCCTACGAGCAGTACTTC.

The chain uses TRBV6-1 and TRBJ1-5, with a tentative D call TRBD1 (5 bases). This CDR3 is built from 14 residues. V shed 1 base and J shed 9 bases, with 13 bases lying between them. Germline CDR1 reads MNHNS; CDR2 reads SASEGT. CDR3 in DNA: TGTGCCAGCAGTGAAGGGACAAACCCAAGGCCCCAGCATTTT. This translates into CASSEGTNPRPQHF.

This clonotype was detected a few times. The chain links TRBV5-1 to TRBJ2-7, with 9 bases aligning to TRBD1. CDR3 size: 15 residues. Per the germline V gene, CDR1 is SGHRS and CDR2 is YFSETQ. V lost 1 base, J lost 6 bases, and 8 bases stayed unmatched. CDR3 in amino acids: CASSLTGTGHLEQYF. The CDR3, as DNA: TGCGCCAGCAGCTTGACCGGGACAGGGCATCTCGAGCAGTACTTC.

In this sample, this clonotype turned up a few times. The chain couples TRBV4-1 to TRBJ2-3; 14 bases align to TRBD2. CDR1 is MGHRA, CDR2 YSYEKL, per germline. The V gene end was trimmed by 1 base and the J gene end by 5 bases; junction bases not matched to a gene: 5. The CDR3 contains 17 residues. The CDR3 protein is CASSQAGTSGGLDTQYF. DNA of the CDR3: TGCGCCAGCAGCCAAGCCGGGACTAGCGGGGGCTTAGATACGCAGTATTTT.

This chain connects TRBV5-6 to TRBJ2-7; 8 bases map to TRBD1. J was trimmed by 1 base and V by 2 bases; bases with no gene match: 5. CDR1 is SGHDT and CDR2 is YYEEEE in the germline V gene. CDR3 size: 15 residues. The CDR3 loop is CASSFGQGYSYEQYF. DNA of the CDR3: TGTGCCAGCAGCTTTGGACAGGGCTATTCCTACGAGCAGTACTTC.

The CDR3 spells CASSLATYDSGANVLTF. CDR3 nucleotide sequence: TGTGCCAGCAGCTTAGCGACATACGACTCTGGGGCCAACGTCCTGACTTTC. The chain links TRBV7-6 to TRBJ2-6; no definite D call. This CDR3 is 17 amino acids long. V lost 0 bases to trimming and J lost 0 bases, with 9 bases between them. Germline V lookup: CDR1 SGHVS, CDR2 FNYEAQ.

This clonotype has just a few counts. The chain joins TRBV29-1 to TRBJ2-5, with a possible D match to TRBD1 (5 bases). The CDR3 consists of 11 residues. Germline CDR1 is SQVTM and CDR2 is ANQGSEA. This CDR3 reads CFPQGQETQYF. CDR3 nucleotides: TGCTTTCCCCAGGGTCAAGAGACCCAGTACTTC.

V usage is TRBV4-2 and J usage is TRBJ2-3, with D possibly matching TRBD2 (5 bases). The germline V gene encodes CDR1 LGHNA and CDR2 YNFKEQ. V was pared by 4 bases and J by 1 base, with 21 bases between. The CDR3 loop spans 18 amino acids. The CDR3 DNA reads TGTGCCAGCAGCCGCAAGGACTCACCAATTTGGGGCACAGATACGCAGTATTTT. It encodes CASSRKDSPIWGTDTQYF.

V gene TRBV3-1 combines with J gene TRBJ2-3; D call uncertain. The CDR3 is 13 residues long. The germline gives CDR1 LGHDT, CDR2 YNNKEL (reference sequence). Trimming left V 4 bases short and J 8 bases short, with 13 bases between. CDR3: CASSPDDQSTQYF. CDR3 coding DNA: TGTGCCAGCAGCCCCGATGACCAAAGTACGCAGTATTTT.

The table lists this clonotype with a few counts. CDR3 sequence: CSAIPPGNIQYF. The CDR3 DNA reads TGCAGTGCTATTCCGCCAGGGAACATTCAGTACTTC. This chain joins TRBV20-1 and TRBJ2-4, with D perhaps TRBD1 (5 bases). CDR3 length: 12 amino acids. Germline V gene lookup returns CDR1 DFQATT and CDR2 SNEGSKA (reference sequence). V lost 4 bases and J 7 bases, leaving 11 bases between the germline ends.

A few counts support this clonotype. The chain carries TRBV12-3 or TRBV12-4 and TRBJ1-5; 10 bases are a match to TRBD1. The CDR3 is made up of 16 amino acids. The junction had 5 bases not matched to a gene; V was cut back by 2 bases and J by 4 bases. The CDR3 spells CASSLRGTGVNQPQHF. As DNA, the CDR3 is TGTGCCAGCAGTTTAAGGGGGACAGGGGTAAATCAGCCCCAGCATTTT.

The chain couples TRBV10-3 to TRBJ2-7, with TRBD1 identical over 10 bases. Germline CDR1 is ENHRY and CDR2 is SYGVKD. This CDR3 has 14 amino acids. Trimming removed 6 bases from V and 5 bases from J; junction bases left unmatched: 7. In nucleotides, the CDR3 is TGTGCCATCAGCCGGGACAGGGGCAACCACGAGCAGTACTTC. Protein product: CAISRDRGNHEQYF.